The T cell receptor beta chain under discussion was sequenced for a study of beta chain features in type 1 diabetes. This clone was counted a few times. The antigen is unknown. Whole-study results and caveats: cDNA-based reads could over-represent cells with high TCR expression. Across all four CD4+ subsets, people with type 1 diabetes showed modestly shorter TCRB CDR3s.

The whole isolated RNA underwent reverse transcription, so sequencing captured expressed TCRB transcripts. The data were produced by immunoSEQ multiplex PCR, yet TCRdb's version contains in-frame clones alone and is incomplete. The sample holds about 340,000 clones, about a tenth seen once. The CDR3 runs 15 residues. The V end was cut by 0 bases, the J end by 4 bases, with 7 bases between. Per the germline V gene, CDR1 is ENHRY and CDR2 is SYGVKD. A single heparinised draw of approximately 110 mL on average was taken per donor. The TCR sequence derives from a man aged 30 to 45 with type 1 diabetes. This chain uses TRBV10-3 with TRBJ2-6; D unresolved. The sample comprised central memory CD4+ T cells from blood. CDR3 amino acids: CAISESLLGANVLTF. The DNA for the CDR3 is TGTGCCATCAGTGAGTCCCTCTTGGGGGCCAACGTCCTGACTTTC.